This TCR beta chain is drawn from a study of T-cell reconstitution after alpha-beta-depleted transplantation in children. Deletions cut 4 bases from V and 1 base from J, with 8 bases between. The V gene's germline CDR1 is SQVTM and CDR2 ANQGSEA. The CDR3 runs to 12 residues. This clonotype appeared many times. As yet, its antigen is unknown. Study-level results: A year post-transplant, T-cell counts and diversity derived mostly from newly produced T cells. The study reportedly traced alpha-beta T cells about two months after transplant to several hundred expanded graft clones.

Preparation of the TCRbeta library used unique molecular identifiers. TCRdb re-derived calls from the PCR reads in MiXCR, one entry per CDR3 protein. In the table there are some 300,000 distinct CDR3 sequences, 10% of which are singletons. V usage is TRBV29-1 and J usage is TRBJ2-7; tentative D call: TRBD2 (6 bases). This clonotype was sampled from a boy less than two years old with acute myeloid leukemia, due to receive a stem cell transplant. The sample here was PBMCs, taken before TCRalphabeta/CD19-depleted stem cell transplant. The CDR3 DNA reads TGCAGCGTTGGGCGGGGATCCTACGAGCAGTACTTC. Its translation is CSVGRGSYEQYF.